Below, 3 T cell receptor beta chains from the same sample are listed, as sequenced in a study of T cells in Graves' hyperthyroidism and ophthalmopathy. TCR beta CDR3 sequences were amplified from RNA transcripts. The HTBI primer set drove a first-round RT-PCR of the TCR CDR3. TCRdb re-called the multiplex PCR reads through MiXCR, storing one row per CDR3 protein. The sample includes hundreds of thousands of distinct CDR3 sequences, approximately 15% of them seen just once. The sequenced sample consisted of blood. The receptor set was obtained from a woman aged 25 to 45 with Graves' hyperthyroidism.

The chain combines TRBV5-1 with TRBJ2-5; D call uncertain. The germline gives CDR1 SGHRS, CDR2 YFSETQ. The ends were cut back, 4 bases at V and 2 bases at J, with 15 bases in the middle. The CDR3 has 15 amino acids. DNA of the CDR3: TGCGCCAGCAGCCCCGCCCCTCGGATGCAAGAGACCCAGTACTTC. Residues: CASSPAPRMQETQYF.

This clonotype was seen ten or more times. The rearrangement links TRBV12-3 or TRBV12-4 to TRBJ1-5; D is unresolved. V was trimmed by 5 bases and J by 0 bases, leaving 14 bases between them. The CDR3 consists of 16 residues. The CDR3, as DNA: TGTGCCAGCAGTCCACACACGGGGTATAGCAATCAGCCCCAGCATTTT. Amino acid sequence: CASSPHTGYSNQPQHF.

In this sample, this clonotype turned up many times. The chain employs TRBV6-1 and TRBJ2-2; 8 bases fit TRBD2. This CDR3 comprises 17 residues. CDR1 and CDR2 from the germline V gene are MNHNS and SASEGT. J was trimmed by 7 bases and V by 3 bases; bases with no gene match: 13. The CDR3 DNA sequence: TGTGCCAGCAGTGATGAGGGGGGACTAGGAATGATCGGGGAGCTGTTTTTT. Translated, it gives CASSDEGGLGMIGELFF.